This T cell receptor beta chain stems from a study of T cell responses to AZD1222 COVID-19 vaccine. Findings and caveats of the study: Spike-spanning, vaccine-associated CD4 TCRs were dominant at 160-218 and 743-854.

In the case of this clone: What it binds is not known.

Assay: immunoSEQ multiplex PCR; the TCRdb copy retains only in-frame clones and omits some. This sample has some 100,000 clones, with less than 90% found just once. The V gene lost 7 bases and the J gene lost 3 bases, with 12 bases spanning the gap. The germline gives CDR1 SQVTM, CDR2 ANQGSEA. The CDR3 is made up of 12 amino acids. This chain uses TRBV29-1 with TRBJ1-1; weak D call: TRBD1 (5 bases). The material was peripheral blood, obtained on day 0 of AZD1222 vaccination. This sequence originates from an adult in good health. This CDR3 is CSGGTADTEAFF. For the CDR3, the DNA is TGCAGCGGCGGGACGGCAGACACTGAAGCTTTCTTT.